These T cell receptor beta chains were read from a single sample in a study of beta chain features in type 1 diabetes. Only in-frame clones appear in the TCRdb table, and some are missing; sequencing was by immunoSEQ multiplex PCR. This sample has under 800,000 clones, with roughly a sixth found just once. Sequences were obtained from naive CD4+ T cells from blood. The receptors stem from a man aged 18 to 29 in good health. Both conserved end residues are part of each CDR3. D genes are given only for firm matches. A clone size is listed for some rows: how often the clone was seen (once, few, many), or a class if it is expanded.

d_gene	abundance	v_gene	j_gene	len	CDR3aa	CDR3nt
.	few	TRBV20-1	TRBJ1-2	11	CSAVVNYGYTF	TGCAGTGCTGTGGTCAACTATGGCTACACCTTC
.	.	TRBV29-1	TRBJ2-7	10	CSVANNEQYF	TGCAGCGTCGCTAACAACGAGCAGTACTTC
.	.	TRBV18	TRBJ2-7	16	CASSPPDSLGSYEQYF	TGTGCCAGCTCACCACCGGACAGTCTCGGTTCCTACGAGCAGTACTTC
TRBD2	few	TRBV10-3	TRBJ2-5	15	CAISGGPGGTETQYF	TGTGCCATCAGTGGGGGCCCGGGAGGGACGGAGACCCAGTACTTC
TRBD1	.	TRBV18	TRBJ2-7	18	CASSPPRGRGTGGYEQYF	TGTGCCAGCTCACCACCGCGGGGCCGCGGGACAGGGGGCTACGAGCAGTACTTC
.	.	TRBV19	TRBJ2-4	12	CASSRDANIQYF	TGTGCCAGTAGTCGCGATGCAAACATTCAGTACTTC
TRBD1	.	TRBV15	TRBJ1-3	18	CATSLRTGTMSGGNTIYF	TGTGCCACCAGCCTACGGACAGGGACGATGTCTGGTGGAAACACCATATATTTT
.	.	TRBV28	TRBJ2-7	15	CASINWGQQPYEQYF	TGTGCCAGCATCAATTGGGGGCAGCAACCCTACGAGCAGTACTTC
TRBD1	.	TRBV7-3	TRBJ2-3	15	CASSPQGLRTDTQYF	TGTGCCAGCAGCCCACAGGGGTTGAGGACAGATACGCAGTATTTT
.	few	TRBV4-3	TRBJ1-5	15	CASSLLWGMAQPQHF	TGCGCCAGCAGCCTGTTGTGGGGGATGGCTCAGCCCCAGCATTTT
TRBD2	.	TRBV7-2	TRBJ2-3	13	CASSLAGLAATDF	TGTGCCAGCAGCTTAGCGGGGCTAGCGGCTACTGATTTT
.	few	TRBV12-5	TRBJ1-1	15	CASGLDTGMRTEAFF	TGTGCTAGTGGTTTGGATACAGGGATGAGAACTGAAGCTTTCTTT
.	.	TRBV9	TRBJ2-1	16	CASSVMGGQSSDEQFF	TGTGCCAGCAGCGTAATGGGGGGGCAAAGCTCGGACGAGCAGTTCTTC
TRBD1	once	TRBV5-4	TRBJ1-1	16	CASSLAGTGLNTEAFF	TGTGCCAGCAGCTTGGCTGGGACAGGGTTGAACACTGAAGCTTTCTTT
TRBD1	few	TRBV7-3	TRBJ1-1	13	CASSTTGFTEAFF	TGTGCCAGCAGCACGACAGGGTTCACTGAAGCTTTCTTT
TRBD2	few	TRBV11-2	TRBJ2-1	14	CASRFTGGRNEQFF	TGTGCCAGCAGGTTCACGGGGGGGCGCAATGAGCAGTTCTTC
.	few	TRBV4-3	TRBJ2-1	18	CASSQLHRGAVSYNEQFF	TGCGCCAGCAGCCAATTACACCGGGGGGCCGTCTCCTACAATGAGCAGTTCTTC
.	.	TRBV4-3	TRBJ1-2	16	CASSQGRTGLSYGYTF	TGCGCCAGCAGCCAAGGGAGAACAGGTCTATCCTATGGCTACACCTTC
TRBD1	.	TRBV5-5	TRBJ2-5	16	CASTPSQQGGMETQYF	TGTGCCAGCACCCCCTCCCAACAGGGGGGAATGGAGACCCAGTACTTC
.	few	TRBV5-1	TRBJ2-5	20	CASSLEGVSGWDPLKETQYF	TGCGCCAGCAGCTTGGAGGGAGTATCAGGGTGGGACCCCTTAAAAGAGACCCAGTACTTC
.	.	TRBV7-2	TRBJ1-4	14	CASSSGLVWDKLFF	TGTGCCAGCAGCTCCGGCTTGGTATGGGATAAACTGTTTTTT
.	many	TRBV13	TRBJ1-2	11	CASSDGRLETF	TGTGCCAGCAGCGATGGTCGGCTCGAGACGTTC
.	few	TRBV7-8	TRBJ2-5	13	CASSAGLVETQYF	TGTGCCAGCAGCGCGGGCCTTGTTGAGACCCAGTACTTC
.	few	TRBV28	TRBJ1-2	11	CASRILYGYTF	TGTGCCAGCAGAATACTCTATGGCTACACCTTC
.	.	TRBV15	TRBJ1-1	14	CATSRAGINTEAFF	TGTGCCACCAGCAGGGCCGGGATAAACACTGAAGCTTTCTTT
.	few	TRBV7-2	TRBJ2-3	14	CAQRRGWGTDTQYF	TGTGCCCAAAGGCGGGGTTGGGGCACAGATACGCAGTATTTT
.	few	TRBV21-1	TRBJ2-1	17	CASSKFPGGSSYNEQFF	TGTGCCAGCAGCAAATTCCCCGGGGGGAGCTCCTACAATGAGCAGTTCTTC
.	few	TRBV5-1	TRBJ1-1	12	CASSARNTEAFF	TGCGCCAGCAGCGCCAGGAACACTGAAGCTTTCTTT
TRBD1	.	TRBV19	TRBJ2-6	17	CASSTGQGISGANVLTF	TGTGCCAGTAGTACGGGACAGGGAATATCTGGGGCCAACGTCCTGACTTTC
.	few	TRBV6-6	TRBJ2-1	11	CASSRETGKFF	TGTGCCAGCAGCCGGGAGACAGGAAAATTCTTC
.	.	TRBV7-2	TRBJ2-7	15	CASSPRMTGTHEQYF	TGTGCCAGCAGCCCCCGGATGACGGGGACCCACGAGCAGTACTTC
TRBD1	.	TRBV18	TRBJ2-7	14	CASSHRDRGYEQYF	TGTGCCAGCTCGCACCGGGACAGGGGCTACGAGCAGTACTTC
TRBD1	.	TRBV5-1	TRBJ2-7	14	CASSYGTGPNEQYF	TGCGCCAGCAGCTACGGGACAGGCCCTAACGAGCAGTACTTC
TRBD1	.	TRBV19	TRBJ2-4	14	CASSGWTGYNIQYF	TGTGCCAGTAGTGGATGGACAGGGTATAACATTCAGTACTTC